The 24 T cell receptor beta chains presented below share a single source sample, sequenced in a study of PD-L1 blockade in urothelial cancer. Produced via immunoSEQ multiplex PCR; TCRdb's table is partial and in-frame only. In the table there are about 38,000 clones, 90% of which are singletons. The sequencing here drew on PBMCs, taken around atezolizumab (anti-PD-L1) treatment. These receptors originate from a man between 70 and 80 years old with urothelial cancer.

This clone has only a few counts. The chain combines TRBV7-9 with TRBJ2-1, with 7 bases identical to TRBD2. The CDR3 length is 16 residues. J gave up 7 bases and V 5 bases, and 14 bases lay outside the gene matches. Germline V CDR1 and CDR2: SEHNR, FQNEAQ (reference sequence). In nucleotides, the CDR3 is TGTGCCAGCAGCCAACGTGGGGAGGGCCCTTTGAATGAGCAGTTCTTC. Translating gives CASSQRGEGPLNEQFF.

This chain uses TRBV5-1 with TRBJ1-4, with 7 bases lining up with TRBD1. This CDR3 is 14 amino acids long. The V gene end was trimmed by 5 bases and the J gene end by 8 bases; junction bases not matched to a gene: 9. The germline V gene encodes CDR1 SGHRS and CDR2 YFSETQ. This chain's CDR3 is CASSRDRVEEKLFF. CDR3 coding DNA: TGCGCCAGCAGTCGAGACAGGGTGGAGGAAAAACTGTTTTTT.

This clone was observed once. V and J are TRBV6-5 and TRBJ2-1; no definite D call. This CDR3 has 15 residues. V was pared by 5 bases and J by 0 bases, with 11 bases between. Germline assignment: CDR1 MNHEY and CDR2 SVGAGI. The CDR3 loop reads CASSNLRSSYNEQFF. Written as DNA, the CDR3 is TGTGCCAGCAGTAACCTGCGGAGCTCCTACAATGAGCAGTTCTTC.

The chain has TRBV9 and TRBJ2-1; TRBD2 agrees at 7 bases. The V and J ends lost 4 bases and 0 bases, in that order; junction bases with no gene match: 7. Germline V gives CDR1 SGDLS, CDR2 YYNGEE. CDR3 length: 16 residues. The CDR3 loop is CASSPRGRSSYNEQFF. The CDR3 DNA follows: TGTGCCAGCAGCCCGCGGGGGAGAAGCTCCTACAATGAGCAGTTCTTC. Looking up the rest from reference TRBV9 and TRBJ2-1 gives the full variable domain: DSGVTQTPKHLITATGQRVTLRCSPRSGDLSVYWYQQSLDQGLQFLIQYYNGEERAKGNILERFSAQQFPDLHSELNLSSLELGDSALYFCASSPRGRSSYNEQFFGPGTRLTVL.

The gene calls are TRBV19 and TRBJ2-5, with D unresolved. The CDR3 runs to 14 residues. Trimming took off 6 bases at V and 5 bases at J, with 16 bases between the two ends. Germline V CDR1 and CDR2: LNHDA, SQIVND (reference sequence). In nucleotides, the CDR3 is TGTGCCAGTAGCCACCCCCCGGAGACGGAGACCCAGTACTTC. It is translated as CASSHPPETETQYF.

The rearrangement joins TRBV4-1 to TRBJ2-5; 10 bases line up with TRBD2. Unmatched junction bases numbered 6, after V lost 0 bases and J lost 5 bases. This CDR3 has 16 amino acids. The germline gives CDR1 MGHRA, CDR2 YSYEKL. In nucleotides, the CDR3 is TGCGCCAGCAGCCAAGATGCTAGCGGGAGTTGGGAGACCCAGTACTTC. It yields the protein CASSQDASGSWETQYF.

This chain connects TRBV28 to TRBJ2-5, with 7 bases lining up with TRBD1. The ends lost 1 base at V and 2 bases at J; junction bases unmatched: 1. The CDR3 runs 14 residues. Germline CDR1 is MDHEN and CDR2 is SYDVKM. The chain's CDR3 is CASSLSGQQETQYF. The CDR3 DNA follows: TGTGCCAGCAGTTTATCGGGACAGCAAGAGACCCAGTACTTC.

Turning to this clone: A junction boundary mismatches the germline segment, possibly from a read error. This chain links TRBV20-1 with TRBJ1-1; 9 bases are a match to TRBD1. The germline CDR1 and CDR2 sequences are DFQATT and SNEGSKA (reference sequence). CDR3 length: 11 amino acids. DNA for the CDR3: TGCAGTGCTTTACCGACAGGGGGTGCCCTCTTT. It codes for CSALPTGGALF.

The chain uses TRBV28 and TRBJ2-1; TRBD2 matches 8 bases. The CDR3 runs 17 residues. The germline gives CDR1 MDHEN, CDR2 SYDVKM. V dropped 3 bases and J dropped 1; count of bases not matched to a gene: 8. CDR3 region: CASSLGAASGSYNEQFF. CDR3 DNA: TGTGCCAGCAGTTTGGGTGCGGCTAGCGGGTCCTACAATGAGCAGTTCTTC. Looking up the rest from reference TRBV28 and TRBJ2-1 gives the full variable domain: DVKVTQSSRYLVKRTGEKVFLECVQDMDHENMFWYRQDPGLGLRLIYFSYDVKMKEKGDIPEGYSVSREKKERFSLILESASTNQTSMYLCASSLGAASGSYNEQFFGPGTRLTVL.

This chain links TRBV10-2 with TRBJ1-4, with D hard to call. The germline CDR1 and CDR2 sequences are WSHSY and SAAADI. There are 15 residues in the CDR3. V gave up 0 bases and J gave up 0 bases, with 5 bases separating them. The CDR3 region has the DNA TGCGCCAGCAGTGAGTCCCTTACAACTAATGAAAAACTGTTTTTT. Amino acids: CASSESLTTNEKLFF.

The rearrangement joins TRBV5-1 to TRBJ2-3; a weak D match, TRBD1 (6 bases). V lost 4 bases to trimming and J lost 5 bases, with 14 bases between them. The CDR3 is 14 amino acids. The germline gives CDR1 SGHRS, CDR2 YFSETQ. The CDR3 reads CASSRDNGGDTQYF. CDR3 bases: TGCGCCAGCAGCCGGGACAATGGAGGAGATACGCAGTATTTT. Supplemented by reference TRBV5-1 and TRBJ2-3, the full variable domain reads KAGVTQTPRYLIKTRGQQVTLSCSPISGHRSVSWYQQTPGQGLQFLFEYFSETQRNKGNFPGRFSGRQFSNSRSEMNVSTLELGDSALYLCASSRDNGGDTQYFGPGTRLTVL.

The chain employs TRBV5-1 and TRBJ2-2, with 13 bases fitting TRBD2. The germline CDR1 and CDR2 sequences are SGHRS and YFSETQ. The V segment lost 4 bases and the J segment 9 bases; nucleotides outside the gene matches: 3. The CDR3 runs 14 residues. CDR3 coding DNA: TGCGCCAGCAGCGCCGGGACTAGCGGGAGGGAGCTGTTTTTT. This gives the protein CASSAGTSGRELFF.

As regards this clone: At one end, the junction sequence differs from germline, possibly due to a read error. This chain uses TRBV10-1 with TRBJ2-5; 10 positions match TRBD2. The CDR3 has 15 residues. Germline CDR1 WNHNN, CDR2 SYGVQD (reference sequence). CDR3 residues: CTSSVGLAGEETQYF. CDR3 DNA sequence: TGCACCAGCAGTGTGGGGCTAGCGGGGGAGGAGACCCAGTACTTC.

CDR3 DNA sequence: TGTGCCACCAGCAGGGGAGACCTCTCTGGAAACACCATATATTTT. Its translation: CATSRGDLSGNTIYF. The chain joins TRBV15 to TRBJ1-3; D is uncertain. The germline gives CDR1 LNHNV, CDR2 YYDKDF (reference sequence). V lost 3 bases and J 0 bases, leaving 9 bases between the germline ends. The CDR3 is made up of 15 amino acids.

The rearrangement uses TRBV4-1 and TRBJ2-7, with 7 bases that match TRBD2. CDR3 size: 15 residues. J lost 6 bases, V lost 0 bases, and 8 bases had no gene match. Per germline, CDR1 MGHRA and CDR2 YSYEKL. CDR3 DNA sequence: TGCGCCAGCAGCCAAGATTCCGCGGGAGACAGCGAGCAGTACTTC. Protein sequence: CASSQDSAGDSEQYF.

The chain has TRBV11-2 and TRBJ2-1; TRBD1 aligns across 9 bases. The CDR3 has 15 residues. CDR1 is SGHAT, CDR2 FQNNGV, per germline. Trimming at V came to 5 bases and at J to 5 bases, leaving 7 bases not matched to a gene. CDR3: CASSQTGGIHNEQFF. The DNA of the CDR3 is TGTGCCAGCAGCCAGACAGGGGGAATACACAATGAGCAGTTCTTC.

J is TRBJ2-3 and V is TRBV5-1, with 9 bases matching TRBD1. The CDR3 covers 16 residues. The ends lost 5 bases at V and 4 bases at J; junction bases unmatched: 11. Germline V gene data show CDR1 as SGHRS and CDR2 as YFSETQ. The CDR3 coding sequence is TGCGCCAGCAGGGGTACAGGGGGCGCCCGGGCAGATACGCAGTATTTT. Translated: CASRGTGGARADTQYF. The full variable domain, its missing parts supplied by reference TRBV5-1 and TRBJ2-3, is KAGVTQTPRYLIKTRGQQVTLSCSPISGHRSVSWYQQTPGQGLQFLFEYFSETQRNKGNFPGRFSGRQFSNSRSEMNVSTLELGDSALYLCASRGTGGARADTQYFGPGTRLTVL.

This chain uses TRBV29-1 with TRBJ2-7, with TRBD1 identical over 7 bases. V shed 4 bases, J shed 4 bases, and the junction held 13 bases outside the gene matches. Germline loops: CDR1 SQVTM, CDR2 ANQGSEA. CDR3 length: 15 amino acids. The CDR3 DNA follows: TGCAGCGTTGGAGGGGAAAGGACAGGCCCGTACGAGCAGTACTTC. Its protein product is CSVGGERTGPYEQYF.

The CDR3 bases are TGTGCCAGCAGTGCTCCGGGACAGGGGAGTTTGGGTGAAGCTTTCTTT. Translated, it gives CASSAPGQGSLGEAFF. The chain uses TRBV28 and TRBJ1-1; TRBD1 aligns across 10 bases. There are 16 residues in the CDR3. Unmatched junction bases numbered 13, after V lost 5 bases and J lost 7 bases. Germline assignment: CDR1 MDHEN and CDR2 SYDVKM. The full variable domain, rest sourced from reference TRBV28 and TRBJ1-1, is DVKVTQSSRYLVKRTGEKVFLECVQDMDHENMFWYRQDPGLGLRLIYFSYDVKMKEKGDIPEGYSVSREKKERFSLILESASTNQTSMYLCASSAPGQGSLGEAFFGQGTRLTVV.

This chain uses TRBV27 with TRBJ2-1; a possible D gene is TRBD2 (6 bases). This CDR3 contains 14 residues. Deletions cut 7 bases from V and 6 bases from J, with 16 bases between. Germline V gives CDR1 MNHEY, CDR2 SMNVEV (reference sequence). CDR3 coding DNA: TGTGCCAGCAAGGGGACTCCTGGGGTCAATGAGCAGTTCTTC. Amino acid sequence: CASKGTPGVNEQFF.

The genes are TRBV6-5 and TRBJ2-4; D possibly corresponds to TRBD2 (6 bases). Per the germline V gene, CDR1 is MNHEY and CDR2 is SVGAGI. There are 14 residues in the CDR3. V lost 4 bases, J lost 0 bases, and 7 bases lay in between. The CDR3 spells CASSSGLAKNIQYF. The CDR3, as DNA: TGTGCCAGCAGTTCGGGACTAGCCAAAAACATTCAGTACTTC.

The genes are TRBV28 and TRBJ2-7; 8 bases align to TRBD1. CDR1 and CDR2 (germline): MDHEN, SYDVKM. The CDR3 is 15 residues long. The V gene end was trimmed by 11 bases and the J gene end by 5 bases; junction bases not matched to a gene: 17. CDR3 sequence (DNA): TGTGCCTCAGTTTCGTCCGGACAGGGTTGGAACGAGCAGTACTTC. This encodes CASVSSGQGWNEQYF.

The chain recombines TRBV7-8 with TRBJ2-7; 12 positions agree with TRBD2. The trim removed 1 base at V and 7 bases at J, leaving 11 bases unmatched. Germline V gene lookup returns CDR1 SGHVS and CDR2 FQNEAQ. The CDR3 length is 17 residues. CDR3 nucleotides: TGTGCCAGCAGCTTAGGAGGGCTAGCGGGAGGGCCAAGGGAGCAGTACTTC. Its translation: CASSLGGLAGGPREQYF. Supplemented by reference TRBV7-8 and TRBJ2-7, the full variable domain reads GAGVSQSPRYKVAKRGQDVALRCDPISGHVSLFWYQQALGQGPEFLTYFQNEAQLDKSGLPSDRFFAERPEGSVSTLKIQRTQQEDSAVYLCASSLGGLAGGPREQYFGPGTRLTVT.

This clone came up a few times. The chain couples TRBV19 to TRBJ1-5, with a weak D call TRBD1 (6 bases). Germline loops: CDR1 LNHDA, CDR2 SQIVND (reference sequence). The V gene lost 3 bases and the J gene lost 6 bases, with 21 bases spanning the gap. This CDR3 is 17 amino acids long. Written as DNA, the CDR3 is TGTGCCAGTAGTATTGGTACAGGGAGACGGTCCGGTCAGCCCCAGCATTTT. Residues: CASSIGTGRRSGQPQHF.